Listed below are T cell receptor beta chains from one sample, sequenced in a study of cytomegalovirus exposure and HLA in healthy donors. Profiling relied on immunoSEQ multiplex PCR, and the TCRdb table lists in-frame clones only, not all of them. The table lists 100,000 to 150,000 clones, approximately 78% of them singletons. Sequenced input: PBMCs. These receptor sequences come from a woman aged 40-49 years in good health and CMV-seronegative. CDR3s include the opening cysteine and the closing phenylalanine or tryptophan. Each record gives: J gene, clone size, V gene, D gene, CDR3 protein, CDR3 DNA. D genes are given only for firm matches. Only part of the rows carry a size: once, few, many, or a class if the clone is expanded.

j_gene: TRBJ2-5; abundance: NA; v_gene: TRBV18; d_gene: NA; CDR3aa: CASSPLTGSQETQYF; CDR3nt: TGTGCCAGCTCACCGCTGACGGGGTCCCAAGAGACCCAGTACTTC
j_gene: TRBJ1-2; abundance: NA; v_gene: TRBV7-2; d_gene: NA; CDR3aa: CASSLDTGGYGYTF; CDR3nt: TGTGCCAGCAGCTTAGACACAGGCGGATATGGCTACACCTTC
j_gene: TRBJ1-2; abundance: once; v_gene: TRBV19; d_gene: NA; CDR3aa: CASSIGSGQGTNYGYTF; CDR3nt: TGTGCCAGTAGTATAGGTTCCGGGCAGGGGACAAACTATGGCTACACCTTC
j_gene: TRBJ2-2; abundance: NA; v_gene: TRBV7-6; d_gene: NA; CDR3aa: CASGLSGELFF; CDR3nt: TGTGCTTCAGGGTTGTCCGGGGAGCTGTTTTTT
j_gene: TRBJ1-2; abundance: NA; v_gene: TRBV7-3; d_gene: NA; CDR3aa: CASSPPRHEECCGYTF; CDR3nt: TGTGCCAGCAGCCCCCCGAGGCACGAGGAATGTTGTGGCTACACCTTC
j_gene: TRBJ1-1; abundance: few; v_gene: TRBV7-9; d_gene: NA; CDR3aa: CASSLDRSGAFF; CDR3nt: TGTGCCAGCAGCTTAGATAGGAGTGGAGCTTTCTTT
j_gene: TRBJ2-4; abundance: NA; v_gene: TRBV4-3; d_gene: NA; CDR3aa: CASSPTRLAKNIQYF; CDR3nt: TGCGCCAGCAGCCCTACGCGACTAGCCAAAAACATTCAGTACTTC
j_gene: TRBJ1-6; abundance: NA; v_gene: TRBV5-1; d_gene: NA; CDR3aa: CASSQDFQLSPLHF; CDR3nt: TGCGCCAGCAGCCAGGACTTCCAGCTTTCACCCCTCCACTTT
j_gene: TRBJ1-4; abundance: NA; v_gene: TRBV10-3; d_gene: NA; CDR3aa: CAISELENEKLFF; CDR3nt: TGTGCCATCAGTGAACTCGAGAATGAAAAACTGTTTTTT
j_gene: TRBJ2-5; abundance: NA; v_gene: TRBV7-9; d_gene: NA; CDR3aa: CSSSLGPAGYF; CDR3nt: TGTTCCAGCAGCTTAGGCCCTGCGGGTTACTTC
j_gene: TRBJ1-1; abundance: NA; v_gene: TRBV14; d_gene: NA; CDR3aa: CASSPTGLEAFF; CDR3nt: TGTGCCAGCAGCCCTACAGGGCTTGAAGCTTTCTTT
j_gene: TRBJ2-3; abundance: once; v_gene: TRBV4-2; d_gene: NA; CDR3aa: CASSQDPRGGGADTQYF; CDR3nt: TGTGCCAGCAGCCAAGATCCGCGAGGTGGCGGCGCAGATACGCAGTATTTT
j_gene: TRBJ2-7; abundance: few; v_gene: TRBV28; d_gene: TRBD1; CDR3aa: CASSLSDREYEQYF; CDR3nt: TGTGCCAGCAGTTTATCGGACAGGGAGTACGAGCAGTACTTC
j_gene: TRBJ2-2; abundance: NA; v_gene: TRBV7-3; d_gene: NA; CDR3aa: CASSPSRSGELFF; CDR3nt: TGTGCCAGCAGCCCGTCGAGAAGTGGGGAGCTGTTTTTT
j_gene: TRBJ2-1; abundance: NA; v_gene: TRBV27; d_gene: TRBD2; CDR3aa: CASSHRTSGSIGEQFF; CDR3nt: TGTGCCAGCAGTCACCGGACTAGCGGGAGTATAGGTGAGCAGTTCTTC
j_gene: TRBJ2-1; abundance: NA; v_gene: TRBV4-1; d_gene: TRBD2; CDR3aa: CASSQKLAGGSSYNEQFF; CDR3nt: TGCGCCAGCAGCCAGAAACTAGCGGGAGGAAGCTCCTACAATGAGCAGTTCTTC
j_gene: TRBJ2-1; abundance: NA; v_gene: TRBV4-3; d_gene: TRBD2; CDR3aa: CASSHGGGTEQFF; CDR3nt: TGCGCCAGCAGCCACGGGGGGGGAACGGAGCAGTTCTTC
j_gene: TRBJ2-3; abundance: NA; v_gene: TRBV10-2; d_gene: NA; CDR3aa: CATFVGQRADTQYF; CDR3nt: TGCGCCACGTTCGTGGGGCAGCGGGCGGATACGCAGTATTTT
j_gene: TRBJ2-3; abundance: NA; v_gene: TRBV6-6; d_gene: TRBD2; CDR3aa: CASERASGRLDTQYF; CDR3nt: TGTGCCAGCGAAAGGGCTAGCGGAAGGTTAGATACGCAGTATTTT
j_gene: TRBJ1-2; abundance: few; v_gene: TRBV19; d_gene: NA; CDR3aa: CASSMGGSWGHGYTF; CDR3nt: TGTGCCAGTAGTATGGGGGGTAGCTGGGGCCATGGCTACACCTTC
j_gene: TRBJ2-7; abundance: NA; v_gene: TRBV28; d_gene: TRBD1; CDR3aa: CASSSGQGNEQYF; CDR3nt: TGTGCCAGCAGTTCGGGACAGGGTAACGAGCAGTACTTC
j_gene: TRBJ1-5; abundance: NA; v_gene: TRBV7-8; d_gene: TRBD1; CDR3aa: CASSKGASNQPQHF; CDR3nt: TGTGCCAGCAGCAAGGGGGCGAGCAATCAGCCCCAGCATTTT
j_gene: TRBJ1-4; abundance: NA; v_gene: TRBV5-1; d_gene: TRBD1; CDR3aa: CASSTTGTGVEKLFF; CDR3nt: TGCGCCAGCAGCACTACCGGGACAGGGGTCGAAAAACTGTTTTTT
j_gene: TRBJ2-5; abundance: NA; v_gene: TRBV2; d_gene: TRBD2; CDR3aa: CASSESSGSYLVPETQYF; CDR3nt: TGTGCCAGCAGTGAGTCTAGCGGGAGTTATTTGGTTCCGGAGACCCAGTACTTC
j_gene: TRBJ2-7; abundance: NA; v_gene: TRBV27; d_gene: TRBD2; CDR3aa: CASAPGGPSYEQYF; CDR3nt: TGTGCCAGCGCACCGGGGGGGCCTTCCTACGAGCAGTACTTC
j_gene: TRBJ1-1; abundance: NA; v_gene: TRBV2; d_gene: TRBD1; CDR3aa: CASSEVLGQGAFF; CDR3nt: TGTGCCAGCAGTGAAGTGTTGGGACAGGGAGCTTTCTTT
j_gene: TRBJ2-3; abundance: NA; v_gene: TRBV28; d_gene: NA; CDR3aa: CASSRDTLTDTQYF; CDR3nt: TGTGCCAGCAGCCGGGACACCCTCACAGATACGCAGTATTTT
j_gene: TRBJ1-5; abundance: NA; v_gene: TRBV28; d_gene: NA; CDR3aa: CASSGQPQHF; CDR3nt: TGTGCCAGCAGCGGGCAGCCCCAGCATTTT
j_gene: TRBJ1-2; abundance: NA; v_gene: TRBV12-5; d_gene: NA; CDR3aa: CASGFSGGQFWGYTF; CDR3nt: TGTGCTAGTGGTTTCTCCGGGGGGCAATTTTGGGGCTACACCTTC
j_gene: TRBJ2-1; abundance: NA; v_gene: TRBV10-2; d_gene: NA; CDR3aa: CASRDRDFSYNEQFF; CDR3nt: TGCGCCAGCAGAGACCGGGACTTCTCCTACAATGAGCAGTTCTTC
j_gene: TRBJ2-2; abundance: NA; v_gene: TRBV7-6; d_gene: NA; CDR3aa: CASSPRQYTGELFF; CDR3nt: TGTGCCAGCAGCCCCCGACAGTACACCGGGGAGCTGTTTTTT
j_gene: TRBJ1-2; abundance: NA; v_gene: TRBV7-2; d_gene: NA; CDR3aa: CASSFTHIRGYGYTF; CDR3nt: TGTGCCAGCAGTTTTACTCATATTAGGGGCTATGGCTACACCTTC
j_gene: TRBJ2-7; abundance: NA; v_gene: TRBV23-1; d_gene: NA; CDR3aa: CASSQSGGSYEQYF; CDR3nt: TGCGCCAGCAGTCAATCGGGGGGCTCCTACGAGCAGTACTTC
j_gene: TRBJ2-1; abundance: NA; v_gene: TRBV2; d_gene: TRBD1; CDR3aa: CASSSTGTVYNEQFF; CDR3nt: TGTGCCAGCAGTTCCACCGGGACAGTCTACAATGAGCAGTTCTTC
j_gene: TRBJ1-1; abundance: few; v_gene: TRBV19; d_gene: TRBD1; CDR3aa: CASAGTGGVNTEAFF; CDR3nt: TGTGCCAGTGCTGGGACAGGTGGAGTGAACACTGAAGCTTTCTTT